Each of the 18 T cell receptor beta chains below was sequenced from the same sample in a study of identical twins. TCRdb fed the 5' RACE reads into MiXCR, producing one record per CDR3 protein. The data contain 500,000 to 600,000 distinct CDR3 sequences, 22% of them seen just once; the ten biggest clones take up about 0.91%. This sample was shared with a second study, whose subject was T cells expressing NK-cell markers.

Input material: CD4+ T cells sorted from blood. The receptors come from a woman between 18 and 29 years old in good health.

The chain employs TRBV12-3 or TRBV12-4 and TRBJ1-2; perhaps TRBD1 as D (5 bases). V lost 5 bases to trimming and J lost 8 bases, with 15 bases between them. The CDR3 is 13 residues long. The CDR3 protein is CASSTGGRGGYTF. CDR3 nucleotides: TGTGCCAGCAGTACGGGGGGGAGAGGAGGCTACACCTTC.

This clonotype was observed a few times. The chain couples TRBV12-3 or TRBV12-4 to TRBJ1-2, with a weak D call TRBD1 (5 bases). The CDR3 totals 15 residues. V was clipped by 6 bases and J by 3 bases, with 17 bases between them. The CDR3 is CASRPLDSDYYGYTF. CDR3 coding DNA: TGTGCCAGCAGACCCCTAGACAGTGATTACTATGGCTACACCTTC.

This clonotype came up a few times. The chain has TRBV15 and TRBJ2-1, with D unclear. Germline CDR1 is LNHNV and CDR2 is YYDKDF (reference sequence). With 3 bases removed from V and 9 bases from J, the gap between germline ends came to 9 bases. This CDR3 is 12 amino acids long. Written as DNA, the CDR3 is TGTGCCACCAGCAGGTCTCACGGTGAGCAGTTCTTC. It specifies CATSRSHGEQFF.

The chain is built from TRBV12-3 or TRBV12-4 and TRBJ2-5, with D possibly being TRBD1 (6 bases). This CDR3 has 14 amino acids. V was trimmed by 6 bases and J by 4 bases, leaving 15 bases between them. The CDR3 coding sequence is TGTGCCAGCAGGGGCCTAGACAGGAGAGAGACCCAGTACTTC. Encoded protein: CASRGLDRRETQYF.

This clonotype was counted between two and nine times. V gene TRBV12-5 combines with J gene TRBJ1-6; D gene ambiguous. V was shortened by 2 bases and J by 7 bases, with 15 bases between the two germline ends. CDR1 and CDR2 from the germline V gene are LGHNT and FRNRAP. The CDR3 has 16 residues. The CDR3 region has the DNA TGTGCTAGTGGTTTGCCCCGGGCCTCTGGCAATTCACCCCTCCACTTT. It translates to CASGLPRASGNSPLHF. The entire variable domain, with the rest obtained from reference TRBV12-5 and TRBJ1-6, is as follows: DARVTQTPRHKVTEMGQEVTMRCQPILGHNTVFWYRQTMMQGLELLAYFRNRAPLDDSGMPKDRFSAEMPDATLATLKIQPSEPRDSAVYFCASGLPRASGNSPLHFGNGTRLTVT.

J is TRBJ2-3 and V is TRBV11-1; unclear D gene. CDR1 SGHAT and CDR2 FQDESV come from the germline V gene (reference sequence). This CDR3 region has 19 residues. The V end lost 5 bases, the J end lost 2 bases, and 26 bases lay between the germline ends. The CDR3 here is CASSLTYRVPVPTTDTQYF. The CDR3 DNA reads as TGTGCCAGCAGCCTAACTTATCGGGTGCCGGTCCCCACCACAGATACGCAGTATTTT.

This clonotype was observed a handful of times. This sequence joins TRBV5-5 and TRBJ2-2; tentatively, D is TRBD2 (5 bases). The CDR3 is 15 amino acids. Germline V gene lookup returns CDR1 SGHKS and CDR2 YYEKEE (reference sequence). V gave up 3 bases and J gave up 0 bases, with 9 bases separating them. Here the CDR3 reads CASSSADTNTGELFF. CDR3 DNA: TGTGCCAGCAGCTCAGCGGATACGAACACCGGGGAGCTGTTTTTT.

This clonotype was recorded a few times. The chain recombines TRBV10-3 with TRBJ2-6; D perhaps matches TRBD1 (6 bases). V was cut by 6 bases and J by 0 bases, with 9 bases left in between. This CDR3 is built from 15 residues. Germline loops: CDR1 ENHRY, CDR2 SYGVKD. CDR3 sequence: CAIRGTISGANVLTF. Here the CDR3 DNA reads TGTGCCATCAGGGGGACAATCTCTGGGGCCAACGTCCTGACTTTC.

The CDR3 region is CASSYLGGQFF. In DNA form, the CDR3 reads TGTGCCAGCAGTTATCTAGGGGGCCAGTTCTTC. This chain uses TRBV6-5 with TRBJ2-1; 7 bases line up with TRBD1. Per the germline V gene, CDR1 is MNHEY and CDR2 is SVGAGI. The CDR3 has 11 amino acids. After removal of 3 bases from V and 13 bases from J, the junction contained 3 bases not matched to a gene.

This clonotype was recorded a few times. The CDR3 bases are TGCAGTGCCCCGGCCCTAGCGGTCTACAATGAGCAGTTCTTC. It is translated as CSAPALAVYNEQFF. J is TRBJ2-1 and V is TRBV20-1, with 7 bases fitting TRBD2. Germline CDR1 is DFQATT and CDR2 is SNEGSKA (reference sequence). The CDR3 extends over 14 amino acids. V lost 6 bases to trimming and J lost 3 bases; unmatched junction nucleotides: 8.

The chain employs TRBV5-6 and TRBJ2-2; either TRBD1 or TRBD2 may supply D (5 bases each). Trimming left V 5 bases short and J 4 bases short, with 12 bases between. CDR1 SGHDT and CDR2 YYEEEE come from the germline V gene. The CDR3 consists of 14 residues. DNA for the CDR3: TGTGCCAGCAGGCGGGTTGGGGGCACCGGGGAGCTGTTTTTT. This sequence encodes CASRRVGGTGELFF.

The chain couples TRBV10-3 to TRBJ2-1, with D perhaps matching TRBD2 (6 bases). Between the trimmed V and J ends, which lost 4 bases and 0 bases, there was a span of 13 bases. Germline V gives CDR1 ENHRY, CDR2 SYGVKD. This CDR3 spans 16 amino acids. The CDR3 DNA is TGTGCCATCAGTGGGGCCGCGGGGTACTCCTACAATGAGCAGTTCTTC. Protein sequence: CAISGAAGYSYNEQFF.

The chain links TRBV12-3 or TRBV12-4 to TRBJ2-5, with TRBD2 as a possible D gene (7 bases). V dropped 1 base and J dropped 5 bases, with 17 bases sitting between them. The CDR3 loop spans 16 amino acids. CDR3 DNA sequence: TGTGCCAGCAGTTTAGGATCTCCGGGGGGCCGGGAGACCCAGTACTTC. Translated, it gives CASSLGSPGGRETQYF.

This clonotype came up a few times. The genes are TRBV3-1 and TRBJ1-1; perhaps TRBD1 as D (6 bases). Germline CDR1 LGHDT, CDR2 YNNKEL (reference sequence). Trimming took off 3 bases at V and 1 base at J, with 12 bases between the two ends. The CDR3 runs 15 residues. CDR3 amino acids: CASSQGGRRNTEAFF. CDR3 nucleotides: TGTGCCAGCAGCCAGGGGGGGCGCAGGAACACTGAAGCTTTCTTT.

The CDR3 DNA is TGTGCCAGCAGCACGTCCCGGGGCAGAAAAGAGACCCAGTACTTC. Translation gives CASSTSRGRKETQYF. The rearrangement joins TRBV7-2 to TRBJ2-5; D tentatively reads TRBD1 or TRBD2 (5 bases each). The germline gives CDR1 SGHTA, CDR2 FQGNSA. The V end lost 5 bases, the J end lost 3 bases, and 16 bases lay between the germline ends. The CDR3 has 15 amino acids.

The rearrangement links TRBV7-2 to TRBJ2-1; 8 positions match TRBD1. CDR1 is SGHTA, CDR2 FQGNSA, per germline. The CDR3 has 14 amino acids. J lost 7 bases, V lost 5 bases, and 7 bases had no gene match. CDR3: CASSTQTGVNEQFF. The CDR3 DNA follows: TGTGCCAGCAGCACCCAGACAGGGGTTAATGAGCAGTTCTTC.

This clonotype turned up a few times. V gene TRBV6-1 combines with J gene TRBJ2-1; 13 bases align to TRBD2. CDR1 and CDR2 (germline): MNHNS, SASEGT. Unmatched junction bases numbered 7, after V lost 7 bases and J lost 7 bases. This CDR3 contains 15 residues. The CDR3: CASKKGTSGKNEQFF. The CDR3 DNA reads TGTGCCAGCAAAAAAGGGACTAGCGGGAAGAATGAGCAGTTCTTC.

This clonotype has only a few counts. The J gene is TRBJ2-3, the V gene TRBV7-2; tentatively, D is TRBD1 or TRBD2 (5 bases each). Germline V gene lookup returns CDR1 SGHTA and CDR2 FQGNSA. The CDR3 totals 16 residues. V lost 5 bases and J 3 bases, leaving 18 bases between the germline ends. The CDR3 DNA follows: TGTGCCAGCAGCCGGATTAGGGGAGTAGGGACAGATACGCAGTATTTT. Its translation is CASSRIRGVGTDTQYF.